This T cell receptor beta chain originates from a study of T cell changes during pregnancy in multiple sclerosis. The protocol was immunoSEQ multiplex PCR, while the TCRdb copy is restricted to in-frame clones and leaves out a portion. The table lists 65,000 to 80,000 clones, over 85% of them singletons, with 0.21% in the top ten. Germline V gene lookup returns CDR1 LNHDA and CDR2 SQIVND (reference sequence). The CDR3 runs 11 residues. The V gene lost 6 bases and the J gene lost 7 bases, with 9 bases spanning the gap. This chain uses TRBV19 with TRBJ1-1; TRBD1 might be the D (5 bases). This TCR was recovered from a female donor with multiple sclerosis, enrolled in a pregnancy study. The source material was CD4+ T cells from peripheral blood mononuclear cells, sampled before pregnancy. CDR3 coding DNA: TGTGCCAGTAGCAGGGCAAGTGAAGCTTTCTTT. Protein: CASSRASEAFF.